This T cell receptor beta chain was identified during a study of shared clonotypes between healthy human individuals. Findings and caveats of the study: A few donors had approximately 4.6% of their naive CD4 clonotypes in common.

TCRdb's table, derived via immunoSEQ multiplex PCR, lists solely in-frame clones and lacks some. The sample gives more than 1.2 million clones, 98% of which show up once; about 0.35% is in the top ten. In regard to this clone: Its antigen is not known.

Germline V gene data show CDR1 as SGHNT and CDR2 as YYREEE (reference sequence). V shed 5 bases, J shed 6 bases, and the junction held 8 bases outside the gene matches. The CDR3 totals 15 residues. The chain joins TRBV5-4 to TRBJ2-2; 9 nucleotides line up with TRBD1. This TCR came from a man aged 25 to 45 in good health. Sequencing used naive CD4+ T cells sorted from blood. The subset denotes: CD45RA+ positively selected. The DNA of the CDR3 is TGTGCCAGCAGACCGGGACAGGGCCCCCCCGGGGAGCTGTTTTTT. Translated: CASRPGQGPPGELFF. Full variable domain (outside the CDR3, taken from reference TRBV5-4 and TRBJ2-2): ETGVTQSPTHLIKTRGQQVTLRCSSQSGHNTVSWYQQALGQGPQFIFQYYREEENGRGNFPPRFSGLQFPNYSSELNVNALELDDSALYLCASRPGQGPPGELFFGEGSRLTVL.